This T cell receptor beta chain appears in the sequencing data of a study of prognosis after radiotherapy for stage I lung cancer. In its sample, this clonotype was seen many times. Amplicons of TCR beta CDR3 were generated from genomic DNA by two-round multiplex PCR. Each TRBV and TRBJ gene had its own primer in the first PCR round. TCRdb recomputed calls from the multiplex PCR reads with MiXCR, one row per CDR3 protein. The sample shows about 15,000 distinct CDR3 sequences, more than 25% of them seen only once. The CDR3 runs 13 residues. The germline V gene encodes CDR1 LGHDT and CDR2 YNNKEL (reference sequence). V gave up 4 bases and J gave up 2 bases, with 6 bases separating them.

This sequence was found in a donor over 45 with non-small cell lung cancer. The chain is built from TRBV3-1 and TRBJ1-3, with a tentative D call TRBD1 (6 bases). The starting material was PBMCs, obtained before or after stereotactic body radiation therapy (not recorded which). In DNA form, the CDR3 reads TGTGCCAGCAGCCGACAGGCTGGAAACACCATATATTTT. This sequence encodes CASSRQAGNTIYF.